This TCR beta chain stems from a study of T cell responses to AZD1222 COVID-19 vaccine. Overall study context: Second-dose recipients at about 4 or about 12 weeks were treated as one pooled group.

Comments on this clone: The target antigen is unknown. Other DNA sequences within the sample encode an identical CDR3.

Between the trimmed V and J ends, which lost 0 bases and 2 bases, there was a span of 8 bases. This CDR3 comprises 15 residues. Germline values: CDR1 SGDLS, CDR2 YYNGEE. Libraries were prepared by immunoSEQ multiplex PCR; TCRdb keeps only in-frame clonotypes and omits some of them. The sample gives roughly 170,000 clones, about 91% of which show up once; 0.49% is in the top ten. Study findings and constraints: Only a handful of AZD1222 recipients, about six in all, had baseline seropositivity. Repertoire collection took place solely once the T cell response had peaked.

The chain recombines TRBV9 with TRBJ2-2, with D hard to call. This clonotype was sampled from an adult in good health. Material: peripheral blood, obtained on day 0 of AZD1222 vaccination. CDR3 bases: TGTGCCAGCAGCGTAGAGGCAGCAAACACCGGGGAGCTGTTTTTT. Encoded protein: CASSVEAANTGELFF.